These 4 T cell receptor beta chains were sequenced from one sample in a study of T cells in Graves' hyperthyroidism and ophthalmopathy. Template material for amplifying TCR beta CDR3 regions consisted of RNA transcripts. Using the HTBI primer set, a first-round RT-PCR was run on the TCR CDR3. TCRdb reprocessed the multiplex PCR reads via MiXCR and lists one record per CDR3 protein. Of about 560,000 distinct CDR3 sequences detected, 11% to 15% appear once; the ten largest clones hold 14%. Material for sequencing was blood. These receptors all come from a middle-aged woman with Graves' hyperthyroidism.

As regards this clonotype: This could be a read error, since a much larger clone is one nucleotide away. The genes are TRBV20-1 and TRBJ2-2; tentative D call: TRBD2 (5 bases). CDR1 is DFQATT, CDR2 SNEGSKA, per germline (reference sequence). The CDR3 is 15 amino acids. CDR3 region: CSARGSGTNTGELVF. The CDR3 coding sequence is TGCAGTGCTAGAGGAAGCGGCACGAACACCGGGGAGCTGGTTTTT.

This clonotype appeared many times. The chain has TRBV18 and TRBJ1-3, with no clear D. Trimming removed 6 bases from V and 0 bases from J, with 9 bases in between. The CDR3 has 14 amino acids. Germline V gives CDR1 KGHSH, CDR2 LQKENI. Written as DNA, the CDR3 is TGTGCCAGCTCCCCAAACAGCTCTGGAAACACCATATATTTT. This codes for CASSPNSSGNTIYF. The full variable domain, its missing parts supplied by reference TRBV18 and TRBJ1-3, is NAGVMQNPRHLVRRRGQEARLRCSPMKGHSHVYWYRQLPEEGLKFMVYLQKENIIDESGMPKERFSAEFPKEGPSILRIQQVVRGDSAAYFCASSPNSSGNTIYFGEGSWLTVV.

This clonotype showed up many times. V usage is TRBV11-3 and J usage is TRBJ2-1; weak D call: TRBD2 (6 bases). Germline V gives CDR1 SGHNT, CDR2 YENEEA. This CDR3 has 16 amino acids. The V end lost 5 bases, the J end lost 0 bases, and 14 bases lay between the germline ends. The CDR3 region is CASSPAGSLSYNEQFF. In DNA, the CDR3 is TGTGCCAGCAGCCCTGCGGGGTCCCTCTCCTACAATGAGCAGTTCTTC.

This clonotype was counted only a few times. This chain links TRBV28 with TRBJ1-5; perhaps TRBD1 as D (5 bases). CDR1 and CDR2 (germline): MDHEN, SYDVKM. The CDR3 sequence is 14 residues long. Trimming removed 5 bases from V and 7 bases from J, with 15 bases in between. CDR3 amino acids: CASSPQGRKQPQHF. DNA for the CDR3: TGTGCCAGCAGTCCCCAGGGACGGAAACAGCCCCAGCATTTT.